These 9 T cell receptor beta chains originate from one sample sequenced in a study of T cells after yellow fever vaccination. Via MiXCR, TCRdb re-called the 5' RACE reads, giving one row per CDR3 protein. The profile covers around 56,000 distinct CDR3 sequences, with approximately 5.5% appearing a single time and roughly 31% taken by the ten largest. The specimen comprised PBMCs, either bulk or a sorted T-cell subset (CD4+, CD8+, memory, or dextramer-sorted; not recorded which), sampled on the day of the yellow fever booster vaccination. The receptors here all came from a man between 18 and 35 years old who received the YFV17D yellow fever vaccine.

The rearrangement links TRBV5-6 to TRBJ1-2; 8 nucleotides match TRBD1. CDR1 is SGHDT and CDR2 is YYEEEE in the germline V gene. With V trimmed by 3 bases and J by 3 bases, 10 bases remained unmatched. The CDR3 consists of 16 residues. CDR3 nucleotides: TGTGCCAGCAGCTGGCCTCGGCAGGGGGCGGACTATGGCTACACCTTC. This encodes CASSWPRQGADYGYTF. The whole variable domain, remainder taken from reference TRBV5-6 and TRBJ1-2, is DAGVTQSPTHLIKTRGQQVTLRCSPKSGHDTVSWYQQALGQGPQFIFQYYEEEERQRGNFPDRFSGHQFPNYSSELNVNALLLGDSALYLCASSWPRQGADYGYTFGSGTRLTVV.

The chain has TRBV11-2 and TRBJ2-1; 8 nucleotides match TRBD2. The CDR3 runs to 16 residues. Losses at the gene ends were 1 base for V and 0 bases for J; bases not matched to a gene: 2. Per the germline V gene, CDR1 is SGHAT and CDR2 is FQNNGV. This CDR3 reads CASSLGLANSYNEQFF. The CDR3 coding sequence is TGTGCCAGCAGCTTAGGACTAGCGAACTCCTACAATGAGCAGTTCTTC.

The sample holds a few counts of this clonotype. This chain connects TRBV23-1 to TRBJ2-5; D gene ambiguous. TRBV23-1 is recorded as an ORF, its role being uncertain. The V and J ends lost 1 base and 3 bases respectively, with 6 bases between them. The length of the CDR3 is 13 residues. The DNA of the CDR3 is TGCGCCAGCAGTCAATTTGGGAAAGAGACCCAGTACTTC. Translated, it gives CASSQFGKETQYF.

V and J are TRBV20-1 and TRBJ2-3, with 13 bases identical to TRBD2. V was clipped by 5 bases and J by 1 base; unmatched bases: 0. Germline V gene lookup returns CDR1 DFQATT and CDR2 SNEGSKA (reference sequence). The CDR3 has 14 residues. The CDR3: CSAGTSGGTDTQYF. In DNA form, the CDR3 reads TGCAGTGCTGGGACTAGCGGGGGCACAGATACGCAGTATTTT.

Many counts were recorded for this clonotype. The rearrangement links TRBV6-2 or TRBV6-3 to TRBJ2-1, with TRBD1 matching 7 bases. After removal of 6 bases from V and 7 bases from J, the junction contained 12 bases not matched to a gene. CDR1 and CDR2 from the germline V gene are MNHEY and SVGEGT. This CDR3 contains 15 residues. In nucleotides, the CDR3 is TGTGCCAGCAGACAGGGGACCGCACTGGTTAATGAGCAGTTCTTC. Translating it yields CASRQGTALVNEQFF.

This clonotype was seen many times. The V and J genes are TRBV4-3 and TRBJ2-3; 7 bases line up with TRBD2. Trimming took 2 bases from V and 6 from J; bases not matched to a gene: 8. In germline, CDR1 is LGHNA, CDR2 YSLEER. The CDR3 length is 15 residues. The CDR3 DNA follows: TGCGCCAGCAGCCAAACGGGGGGAGGTTCCGATACGCAGTATTTT. This gives the protein CASSQTGGGSDTQYF.

V is TRBV4-1 and J is TRBJ2-2, with 14 bases identical to TRBD2. There are 17 residues in the CDR3. Germline-derived CDR1 and CDR2 are MGHRA and YSYEKL. The J segment lost 5 bases and the V segment lost 5 bases, leaving 7 bases of the junction unmatched. The CDR3 loop is CASSSGLAGGGTGELFF. The CDR3 region has the DNA TGCGCCAGCAGCTCCGGACTAGCGGGGGGAGGAACCGGGGAGCTGTTTTTT.

This clonotype has a handful of counts. The J gene is TRBJ1-4, the V gene TRBV10-3; D gene ambiguous. Germline CDR1 ENHRY, CDR2 SYGVKD. V shed 6 bases and J shed 0 bases, with 14 bases lying between them. The CDR3 length is 16 residues. For the CDR3, the DNA is TGTGCCATCAGCGCCTCGGACGGGGCAACTAATGAAAAACTGTTTTTT. Its translation: CAISASDGATNEKLFF.

This clonotype occurred a few times. The chain links TRBV7-9 to TRBJ1-2, with 9 nucleotides matching TRBD1. The V gene's germline CDR1 is SEHNR and CDR2 FQNEAQ (reference sequence). This CDR3 has 17 residues. Trimming removed 1 base from V and 6 bases from J; junction bases left unmatched: 12. CDR3 in amino acids: CASSLVGGQGIPNGYTF. The CDR3 bases are TGTGCCAGCAGCTTAGTAGGAGGACAGGGGATTCCGAATGGCTACACCTTC.